This is a list of T cell receptor beta chains from one sample in a study of blood T cells in healthy people across ages. MiXCR, run by TCRdb on the 5' RACE reads, gives a single entry per CDR3 protein. Altogether 850,000 to 1,000,000 distinct CDR3 sequences are present, roughly 51% being singletons, with the ten largest covering 20% to 25%. The specimen was blood. These receptors all stem from a woman aged 55-69 years in good health. The CDR3 runs from the conserved cysteine through the conserved F or W. A D gene is named only where the DNA matches it firmly. Clone sizes are given selectively: once, few, many, or a class where the clone is expanded.

J gene | V gene | D gene | clone size | CDR3 DNA | CDR3 protein
TRBJ2-3 | TRBV4-2 | TRBD2 | NA | TGTACCAGCAGCCAAAAAGCGGGGGGCACAGATACGCAGTATTTT | CTSSQKAGGTDTQYF
TRBJ1-2 | TRBV12-3/TRBV12-4 | TRBD1 | few | TGTGCCAGCAGTAACCGCGGGACAGGCGCCCCCCAGCTATATGGCTACACCTTC | CASSNRGTGAPQLYGYTF
TRBJ2-1 | TRBV4-3 | NA | NA | TGCGCCAGCAGCCAATTCTTCAACGACAATGAGCAGTTCTTC | CASSQFFNDNEQFF
TRBJ2-3 | TRBV29-1 | TRBD1 | NA | TGCAGCGTGACGGGGACAGGCGATTTTAGCACAGATACGCAGTATTTT | CSVTGTGDFSTDTQYF
TRBJ2-7 | TRBV23-1 | NA | NA | TGCGCCAGCAGTCAATCGAAGGGGCACCGATACGAGCAGTACTTC | CASSQSKGHRYEQYF
TRBJ1-2 | TRBV20-1 | TRBD1 | NA | TGCAGTGCTAGTCGCGACGACAGGGGGCTTGGCTACACCTTC | CSASRDDRGLGYTF
TRBJ1-1 | TRBV5-5 | NA | NA | TGTGCCAGCAGCTGGACTACGGGACACGGGACCACTGAAGCTTTCTTT | CASSWTTGHGTTEAFF
TRBJ1-5 | TRBV12-3/TRBV12-4 | NA | NA | TGTGCCAGCAGTTTAATCGGTTTGTGGAGCAATCAGCCCCAGCATTTT | CASSLIGLWSNQPQHF
TRBJ1-4 | TRBV4-1 | NA | NA | TGCGCCAGCAGCCAAGTAGGCGTTGAAAAACTGTTTTTT | CASSQVGVEKLFF
TRBJ2-1 | TRBV20-1 | TRBD2 | NA | TGCAGTGCTAGAGATCAGAGTAGCGGGAGGGGAAATGAGCGGTTCTTC | CSARDQSSGRGNERFF
TRBJ2-3 | TRBV7-9 | TRBD2 | NA | TGTGCCCGCAGCTTTCCGGGACTAGCGAGCACAGATACGCAGTATTTT | CARSFPGLASTDTQYF
TRBJ1-1 | TRBV4-3 | NA | few | TGCGCCAGCAGCCAAGATGTGCGGGGCCTCACTGAAGCTTTCTTT | CASSQDVRGLTEAFF
TRBJ2-1 | TRBV29-1 | NA | NA | TGCAGCGTTGTAGGGGTCTCCTACAATGAGCAGTTCTTC | CSVVGVSYNEQFF
TRBJ2-3 | TRBV18 | NA | few | TGTGCCAGCTCACCACCTTCCAGCCTAAAGGATACGCAGTATTTT | CASSPPSSLKDTQYF
TRBJ2-3 | TRBV20-1 | NA | NA | TGCAGTGCTAATCCAGGAGGTTTTAATGGAGATACGCAGTATTTT | CSANPGGFNGDTQYF
TRBJ2-4 | TRBV4-3 | NA | few | TGCGCCAGCAGCCAAGGGTCGTCGGCCTTTGGCGACATTCAGTACTTC | CASSQGSSAFGDIQYF
TRBJ2-1 | TRBV4-2 | NA | NA | TGTGCCAGCAGCCAAGATTGGGTGGATCCCTACAATGAGCAGTTCTTC | CASSQDWVDPYNEQFF
TRBJ2-1 | TRBV7-6 | TRBD1 | NA | TGTGCCAGCAGCTTAGACGGGACAGGCTCCTACAAGGAGCAGTTCTTC | CASSLDGTGSYKEQFF
TRBJ1-4 | TRBV7-2 | NA | few | TGTGCCAGCAGCTTAGACGCCACAACATATGAAAAACTGTTTTTT | CASSLDATTYEKLFF
TRBJ2-5 | TRBV5-1 | TRBD2 | NA | TGTGCCAGCAGCTTGGGACTAGCGGGAAGGGGAGAGACCCAGTACTTC | CASSLGLAGRGETQYF
TRBJ2-5 | TRBV20-1 | TRBD2 | many | TGCAGTGCTAGAGATTCAGCGGGAGAAATAGAGACCCAGTACTTC | CSARDSAGEIETQYF
TRBJ2-1 | TRBV24-1 | NA | NA | TGTGCCACCAGTGTAACGGATACCAATGAGCAGTTCTTC | CATSVTDTNEQFF
TRBJ2-5 | TRBV5-1 | NA | few | TGCGCCAGCAGCTTTAACGGGTATGGAGAGACCCAGTACTTC | CASSFNGYGETQYF
TRBJ2-7 | TRBV7-2 | NA | few | TGTGCCAGCAGGGATGGGGGTTCCGACGAGCAGTACTTC | CASRDGGSDEQYF
TRBJ2-5 | TRBV11-1 | NA | NA | TGTGCCAGCAGCTTATCGGGCGCGGGTGGAGAGGAATCGGAGACCCAGTACTTC | CASSLSGAGGEESETQYF
TRBJ2-1 | TRBV21-1 | NA | NA | TGTGCCAGCAGCAAAGGGCCTCTTAGCTCCTACAATGAGCAGTTCTTC | CASSKGPLSSYNEQFF
TRBJ1-2 | TRBV20-1 | NA | once | TGCAGTGCTTCTACACCGGAGTACGGGCTACGCCGCTACACCTTC | CSASTPEYGLRRYTF
TRBJ2-5 | TRBV11-2 | NA | NA | TGTGCCAGCAGCTTTGGGAACCAAGAGACCCAGTACTTC | CASSFGNQETQYF
TRBJ1-2 | TRBV28 | TRBD1 | few | TGTGCCAGCAGTCACCTTTATAAGACAGGGCGTAGGGGCTACACCTTC | CASSHLYKTGRRGYTF
TRBJ1-6 | TRBV12-3/TRBV12-4 | NA | NA | TGTGCCAGCAGCCCCCGAGGGGCCAATTCACCCCTCCACTTT | CASSPRGANSPLHF
TRBJ2-7 | TRBV2 | TRBD2 | NA | TGTGCCAGCAGTGAAAGGCAAACGGGACTACACTCCTACGAGCAGTACTTC | CASSERQTGLHSYEQYF
TRBJ1-3 | TRBV4-1 | NA | NA | TGCGCCAGCAGCGCGCAGGCTACTGGAAACACCATATATTTT | CASSAQATGNTIYF
TRBJ2-5 | TRBV4-1 | NA | few | TGCGCCAGCAGCCAAGGAGGGGACTTCAAAGAGACCCAGTACTTC | CASSQGGDFKETQYF
TRBJ2-3 | TRBV29-1 | NA | few | TGCAGCGTCTGGGGTATAGGGACGAGGCCGCAGTATTTT | CSVWGIGTRPQYF
TRBJ1-1 | TRBV27 | NA | once | TGTGCCAGCAGTCCAGGGTTGATGAACACTGAAGCTTTCTTT | CASSPGLMNTEAFF
TRBJ2-7 | TRBV6-1 | NA | NA | TGTGCCAGCAGTGACGGCGGGTTGGACTACGAGCAGTACTTC | CASSDGGLDYEQYF
TRBJ2-7 | TRBV4-3 | NA | few | TGCGCCAGCAGCCCTTCAGGCGGAGGGCGCGAGCAGTACTTC | CASSPSGGGREQYF
TRBJ1-1 | TRBV4-2 | NA | NA | TGTGCCAGCAGGGAGGGGGATAGGGACACTGAAGCTTTCTTT | CASREGDRDTEAFF
TRBJ2-7 | TRBV7-9 | NA | NA | TGTGCCAGCAGCTTAGTACAGAGCTCCTACGAGCAGTACTTC | CASSLVQSSYEQYF
TRBJ2-1 | TRBV20-1 | TRBD1 | NA | TGCAGTGCTAGAGATAGGGGGCATGAGCAGTTCTTC | CSARDRGHEQFF
TRBJ2-4 | TRBV7-9 | NA | NA | TGTGCCAGCAGCTTAGGGGACCAAGGGCGGCCGTTAGCCAAAAACATTCAGTACTTC | CASSLGDQGRPLAKNIQYF
TRBJ1-6 | TRBV7-3 | NA | NA | TGTGCCAGCAGCTTATCTGGGGGCCTGATAAATTCACCCCTCCACTTT | CASSLSGGLINSPLHF
TRBJ1-2 | TRBV28 | NA | NA | TGTGCCAGCAGTTTGGGGGTTGGGTACACCTTC | CASSLGVGYTF
TRBJ2-3 | TRBV7-9 | NA | few | TGTGCCAGCAGCCCCTGGGGTGGGGGTCTCGTTACGCAGTATTTT | CASSPWGGGLVTQYF
TRBJ2-4 | TRBV6-5 | NA | NA | TGTGCCAGCAGGATGCGGCGGCGGGATTGGTTGGGGGAGCAGTACTTC | CASRMRRRDWLGEQYF
TRBJ2-5 | TRBV5-1 | TRBD2 | NA | TGCGCCAGCGGACTAGCGGGAGTTCCCCAAGAGACCCAGTACTTC | CASGLAGVPQETQYF